This TCR beta chain was retrieved from a study of cytomegalovirus exposure and HLA in healthy donors. The study's findings and limits: A missense variant in DCLRE1C was later tied to TCR beta V- and J-gene trimming. The majority of CMV-associated TCR beta chains were reported as apparently HLA-restricted in a later analysis.

Vbeta (60) and Jbeta (13) primers were used in the PCR. Sequencing used immunoSEQ multiplex PCR; TCRdb keeps in-frame clones, though not all of them. The sample lists some 150,000 clones, approximately 88% occurring once. Turning to this clone: Its target is unknown.

The V segment lost 4 bases and the J segment 5 bases; nucleotides outside the gene matches: 4. Germline V gene sequence: CDR1 SQVTM, CDR2 ANQGSEA. This CDR3 comprises 14 residues. The J gene is TRBJ2-2, the V gene TRBV29-1, with 10 bases that match TRBD2. The clonotype comes from a woman aged 30 to 39 in good health and CMV-seronegative. The specimen sequenced was PBMCs. Here the CDR3 reads CSVGLAGETGELFF. CDR3 bases: TGCAGCGTTGGGCTAGCGGGGGAAACCGGGGAGCTGTTTTTT.